One and the same sample provided the 30 T cell receptor beta chains below, sequenced in a study of blood T cell repertoires in COVID-19. Measured with immunoSEQ multiplex PCR; TCRdb has only the in-frame clones, and not every one. This table holds 45,000 to 60,000 clones, over 75% found once. Sequenced material: peripheral blood. These receptors all stem from a man in his fifties with active COVID-19.

The chain combines TRBV9 with TRBJ2-5, with 7 bases lining up with TRBD1. J lost 6 bases, V lost 0 bases, and 5 bases had no gene match. CDR1 and CDR2 from the germline V gene are SGDLS and YYNGEE. CDR3 length equals 14 residues. CDR3 nucleotide sequence: TGTGCCAGCAGCGTAGAGACAGGGTTCAAGACCCAGTACTTC. This codes for CASSVETGFKTQYF. Looking up the rest from reference TRBV9 and TRBJ2-5 gives the full variable domain: DSGVTQTPKHLITATGQRVTLRCSPRSGDLSVYWYQQSLDQGLQFLIQYYNGEERAKGNILERFSAQQFPDLHSELNLSSLELGDSALYFCASSVETGFKTQYFGPGTRLLVL.

This clone was found a few times. The V call is TRBV18, the J call TRBJ2-7; perhaps TRBD1 as D (6 bases). V lost 4 bases and J lost 3, with 10 bases in between. The CDR3 runs 13 residues. The germline CDR1 and CDR2 sequences are KGHSH and LQKENI. CDR3 region: CASSRQGHYEQYV. CDR3 coding DNA: TGTGCCAGCTCACGGCAGGGGCACTACGAGCAGTACGTC.

V is TRBV27 and J is TRBJ1-5; perhaps TRBD1 as D (6 bases). Trimming left V 2 bases short and J 7 bases short, with 12 bases between. This CDR3 spans 14 amino acids. CDR1 MNHEY and CDR2 SMNVEV come from the germline V gene (reference sequence). For the CDR3, the DNA is TGTGCCAGCAGTTTAGCAGGGGTAGGGCAGCCCCAGCATTTT. This gives the protein CASSLAGVGQPQHF.

The gene calls are TRBV5-1 and TRBJ2-1; 11 nucleotides align to TRBD2. The V and J ends lost 6 bases and 13 bases, in that order; junction bases with no gene match: 12. The CDR3 sequence is 14 residues long. From germline, CDR1 is SGHRS and CDR2 YFSETQ. CDR3 in amino acids: CASKLAGGPGVQFF. CDR3 DNA: TGCGCCAGCAAGTTAGCGGGAGGGCCCGGGGTTCAGTTCTTC.

CDR3 residues: CASSPAGAYEQYF. The CDR3 DNA reads TGCGCCAGCAGCCCGGCAGGGGCCTACGAGCAGTACTTC. V is TRBV5-1 and J is TRBJ2-7; maybe TRBD1 (6 bases). V dropped 4 bases and J dropped 2 bases, with 10 bases sitting between them. Germline-derived CDR1 and CDR2 are SGHRS and YFSETQ. This CDR3 spans 13 amino acids.

The rearrangement uses TRBV12-3 or TRBV12-4 and TRBJ2-7; D gene unclear. This CDR3 is 13 amino acids long. V was clipped by 5 bases and J by 6 bases, with 14 bases between them. CDR3: CASSPTVSGEQYV. The CDR3 coding sequence is TGTGCCAGCAGTCCAACAGTTAGTGGCGAGCAGTACGTC.

This clone showed up just a few times. The chain combines TRBV12-3 or TRBV12-4 with TRBJ1-2; D uncertain. V was shortened by 6 bases and J by 5 bases, with 10 bases between the two germline ends. The CDR3 loop spans 12 amino acids. CDR3 loop: CASSPKLYGYTF. For the CDR3, the DNA is TGTGCCAGCAGCCCCAAACTATATGGCTACACCTTC.

A word on this clone: At one boundary the junction diverges from the germline segment, which might be a read error. CDR3 coding DNA: TGTGCCAGCAGCTTAGAAATCGATAACCCACCCTACTTC. It is translated as CASSLEIDNPPYF. V usage is TRBV7-9 and J usage is TRBJ1-2; unclear D gene. Germline CDR1 SEHNR, CDR2 FQNEAQ (reference sequence). The CDR3 has 13 residues.

The chain joins TRBV29-1 to TRBJ1-1; 10 positions match TRBD1. This CDR3 region has 12 residues. Losses at the gene ends were 4 bases for V and 5 bases for J; bases not matched to a gene: 1. The V gene's germline CDR1 is SQVTM and CDR2 ANQGSEA. CDR3 region: CSVVGQGTEAFF. CDR3 sequence (DNA): TGCAGCGTTGTGGGACAGGGGACTGAAGCTTTCTTT.

The V and J genes are TRBV28 and TRBJ1-1; TRBD1 matches at 8 bases. Germline trimming cut 6 bases from V and 13 bases from J; bases unmatched to any gene: 7. This CDR3 contains 11 residues. Germline loops: CDR1 MDHEN, CDR2 SYDVKM. The DNA of the CDR3 is TGTGCCAGCAGACTGACAGGGGTGGATTTCTTT. Translation: CASRLTGVDFF.

The genes are TRBV10-3 and TRBJ2-7; D is possibly TRBD2 (6 bases). CDR1 is ENHRY and CDR2 is SYGVKD in the germline V gene. The germline V and J ends were trimmed by 2 bases and 7 bases, with 9 bases remaining between them. This CDR3 has 12 amino acids. The CDR3 region is CAISEVRGEQYV. The DNA for the CDR3 is TGTGCCATCAGTGAGGTTCGGGGGGAGCAGTACGTC.

V gene TRBV27 combines with J gene TRBJ1-2; D possibly corresponds to TRBD1 (6 bases). Looked up from germline, CDR1 is MNHEY and CDR2 is SMNVEV (reference sequence). Between the trimmed V and J ends, which lost 4 bases and 5 bases, there was a span of 11 bases. CDR3 length: 13 residues. CDR3 coding DNA: TGTGCCAGCAGTTCCGGGGGGCTTTATGGCTACACCTTC. Its translation: CASSSGGLYGYTF.

This chain joins TRBV6-5 and TRBJ1-2; 11 bases align to TRBD1. V shed 5 bases and J 6 bases; nucleotides not matched to a gene: 5. CDR3 length: 14 amino acids. Germline CDR1 MNHEY, CDR2 SVGAGI. The CDR3 DNA sequence: TGTGCCAGCAGTCGGACAGGGGGCCAACATGGCTACACCTTC. Encoded protein: CASSRTGGQHGYTF.

The genes are TRBV27 and TRBJ2-1; no definite D call. The CDR3 sequence is 14 residues long. The V end lost 1 base, the J end lost 3 bases, and 7 bases lay between the germline ends. Germline loops: CDR1 MNHEY, CDR2 SMNVEV (reference sequence). CDR3: CASSLFTGYNEQFF. The CDR3 DNA follows: TGTGCCAGCAGTTTATTTACCGGCTACAATGAGCAGTTCTTC.

This CDR3 is CASSQGPGAGANVLTF. The CDR3 nucleotides read TGTGCCAGCAGCCAAGGTCCGGGGGCTGGGGCCAACGTCCTGACTTTC. The rearrangement links TRBV14 to TRBJ2-6; D might be TRBD2 (6 bases). Deletions cut 1 base from V and 2 bases from J, with 9 bases between. The germline V gene encodes CDR1 SGHDN and CDR2 FVKESK. The CDR3 consists of 16 residues.

This rearrangement joins TRBV6-4 to TRBJ2-1, with TRBD2 identical over 9 bases. Germline CDR1 MRHNA, CDR2 SNTAGT. The CDR3 sequence is 15 residues long. V dropped 4 bases and J dropped 7; count of bases not matched to a gene: 8. CDR3 region: CASSAASGVDNEQFF. The CDR3 nucleotides are TGTGCCAGCAGTGCGGCTAGCGGGGTGGATAATGAGCAGTTCTTC.

The rearrangement joins TRBV3-1 (or the pseudogene TRBV3-2) to TRBJ1-1, with D unresolved. V shed 5 bases and J shed 8 bases, with 18 bases lying between them. The CDR3 consists of 14 residues. From germline, CDR1 is LGHDT and CDR2 YNNKEL (reference sequence). The CDR3 region is CASSSRVGLAEAFF. The CDR3 region has the DNA TGTGCCAGCAGCTCCCGCGTAGGGCTAGCAGAAGCTTTCTTT.

This clone was picked up a small number of times. The rearrangement links TRBV6-2 or TRBV6-3 to TRBJ2-3; TRBD1 matches 10 bases. The CDR3 runs 14 residues. The trim removed 6 bases at V and 5 bases at J, leaving 5 bases unmatched. From germline, CDR1 is MNHEY and CDR2 SVGEGT. This CDR3 reads CASSGQGVVDTQYF. The DNA for the CDR3 is TGTGCCAGCAGCGGACAGGGGGTGGTAGATACGCAGTATTTT.

The CDR3 reads CASSHGTSGEETQYF. The CDR3, as DNA: TGTGCCAGCAGCCATGGGACTAGCGGGGAAGAGACCCAGTACTTC. The chain recombines TRBV5-8 with TRBJ2-5, with TRBD2 identical over 13 bases. There are 15 residues in the CDR3. Germline CDR1 SGHTS, CDR2 YDEGEE. V trimming: 4 bases; J trimming: 3 bases; junction bases outside the gene matches: 3.

V and J are TRBV9 and TRBJ1-4, with 10 bases identical to TRBD1. CDR3 length: 16 amino acids. Germline V CDR1 and CDR2: SGDLS, YYNGEE. V gave up 3 bases and J gave up 5 bases; unmatched junction bases: 7. The CDR3 sequence is CASSAGTGVRNEKLFF. The CDR3 bases are TGTGCCAGCAGCGCAGGGACAGGGGTCAGAAATGAAAAACTGTTTTTT.

The chain carries TRBV18 and TRBJ1-5; 8 nucleotides match TRBD1. The CDR3 covers 14 residues. V was clipped by 3 bases and J by 5 bases; unmatched bases: 3. Germline CDR1 KGHSH, CDR2 LQKENI. CDR3 loop: CASSPQTGDQPQHF. The CDR3, as DNA: TGTGCCAGCTCACCCCAGACAGGGGATCAGCCCCAGCATTTT.

The gene calls are TRBV25-1 and TRBJ2-5, with a tentative D call TRBD1 (6 bases). This CDR3 region has 16 residues. Germline V gene sequence: CDR1 MGHDK, CDR2 SYGVNS. Trimming removed 3 bases from V and 3 bases from J, with 17 bases in between. Here the CDR3 DNA reads TGTGCCAGCAGTGACTGGGACAAACCCCCTGAAGAGACCCAGTACTTC. Protein sequence: CASSDWDKPPEETQYF.

The chain is built from TRBV19 and TRBJ2-1, with 10 bases fitting TRBD2. The V gene's germline CDR1 is LNHDA and CDR2 SQIVND (reference sequence). This CDR3 is 14 amino acids long. V was pared by 10 bases and J by 9 bases, with 12 bases of the junction left unmatched. CDR3 amino acids: CATDKREGHGEQFF. The CDR3 DNA sequence: TGTGCCACCGACAAGCGGGAGGGCCATGGTGAGCAGTTCTTC.

The chain joins TRBV11-2 to TRBJ1-3, with D tentatively TRBD1 (5 bases). This CDR3 has 15 residues. The V end lost 1 base, the J end lost 1 base, and 8 bases lay between the germline ends. The germline V gene encodes CDR1 SGHAT and CDR2 FQNNGV. The CDR3 region is CASSLVRGSGNTIYF. The CDR3 DNA reads as TGTGCCAGCAGCTTAGTGCGGGGGTCTGGAAACACCATATATTTT.

This rearrangement joins TRBV9 to TRBJ2-1; perhaps TRBD2 as D (6 bases). V was shortened by 3 bases and J by 7 bases, with 17 bases between the two germline ends. This CDR3 is built from 15 residues. The germline V gene encodes CDR1 SGDLS and CDR2 YYNGEE. CDR3 bases: TGTGCCAGCAGCGGGAGGGGAGTGGTCCTTAATGAGCAGTTCTTC. Its protein is CASSGRGVVLNEQFF.

This clone has just a few counts. The CDR3 reads CASSLSGQVGAEAFF. CDR3 nucleotides: TGCGCCAGCAGCTTGTCAGGACAGGTCGGGGCTGAAGCTTTCTTT. This chain links TRBV5-1 with TRBJ1-1; 7 nucleotides align to TRBD1. CDR1 and CDR2 from the germline V gene are SGHRS and YFSETQ. Trimming removed 1 base from V and 6 bases from J; junction bases left unmatched: 9. The CDR3 totals 15 residues.

This clone was seen a few times. V is TRBV7-8 and J is TRBJ2-1; TRBD2 aligns across 13 bases. Germline CDR1 and CDR2: SGHVS and FQNEAQ. After removal of 1 base from V and 3 bases from J, the junction contained 3 bases not matched to a gene. The CDR3 totals 17 residues. The CDR3 DNA reads as TGTGCCAGCAGCTTAGGGACTAGCGGGAGTATCTACAATGAGCAGTTCTTC. As protein: CASSLGTSGSIYNEQFF.

The gene calls are TRBV12-3 or TRBV12-4 and TRBJ2-4; a weak D match, TRBD1 (6 bases). The CDR3 extends over 13 amino acids. V lost 3 bases and J lost 11, with 14 bases in between. In DNA, the CDR3 is TGTGCCAGCAGTTTGTACAGGGTGCCTGTTCAGTACTTC. Its protein is CASSLYRVPVQYF.

The rearrangement joins TRBV5-8 to TRBJ1-5, with D possibly matching TRBD1 (6 bases). CDR1 is SGHTS, CDR2 YDEGEE, per germline. The CDR3 has 17 amino acids. Trimming left V 4 bases short and J 0 bases short, with 17 bases between. The CDR3: CASSPVDRTYSNQPQHF. The CDR3 region has the DNA TGTGCCAGCAGCCCGGTCGACAGGACCTATAGCAATCAGCCCCAGCATTTT.

The CDR3 reads CASSPREINYGYTF. CDR3 DNA sequence: TGCGCCAGCAGCCCCCGGGAAATTAACTATGGCTACACCTTC. The V call is TRBV5-1, the J call TRBJ1-2; unclear D gene. CDR1 and CDR2 from the germline V gene are SGHRS and YFSETQ. There are 14 residues in the CDR3. V dropped 4 bases and J dropped 1 base, with 11 bases sitting between them.